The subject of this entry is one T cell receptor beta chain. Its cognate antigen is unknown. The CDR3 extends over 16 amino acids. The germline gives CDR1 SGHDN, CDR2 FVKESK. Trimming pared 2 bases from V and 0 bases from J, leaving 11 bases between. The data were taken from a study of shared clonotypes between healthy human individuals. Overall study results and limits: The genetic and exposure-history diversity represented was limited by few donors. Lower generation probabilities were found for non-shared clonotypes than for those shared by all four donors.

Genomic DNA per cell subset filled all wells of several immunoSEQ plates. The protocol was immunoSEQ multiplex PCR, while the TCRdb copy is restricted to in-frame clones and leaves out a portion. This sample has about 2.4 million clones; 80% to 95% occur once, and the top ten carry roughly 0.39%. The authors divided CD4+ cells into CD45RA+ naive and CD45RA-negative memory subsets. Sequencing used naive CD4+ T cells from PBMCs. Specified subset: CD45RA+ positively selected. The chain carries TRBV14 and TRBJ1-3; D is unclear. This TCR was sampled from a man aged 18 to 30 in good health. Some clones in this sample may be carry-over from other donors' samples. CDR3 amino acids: CASSQMITASGNTIYF. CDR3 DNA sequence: TGTGCCAGCAGCCAAATGATTACTGCCTCTGGAAACACCATATATTTT. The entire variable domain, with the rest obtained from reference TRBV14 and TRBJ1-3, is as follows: EAGVTQFPSHSVIEKGQTVTLRCDPISGHDNLYWYRRVMGKEIKFLLHFVKESKQDESGMPNNRFLAERTGGTYSTLKVQPAELEDSGVYFCASSQMITASGNTIYFGEGSWLTVV.